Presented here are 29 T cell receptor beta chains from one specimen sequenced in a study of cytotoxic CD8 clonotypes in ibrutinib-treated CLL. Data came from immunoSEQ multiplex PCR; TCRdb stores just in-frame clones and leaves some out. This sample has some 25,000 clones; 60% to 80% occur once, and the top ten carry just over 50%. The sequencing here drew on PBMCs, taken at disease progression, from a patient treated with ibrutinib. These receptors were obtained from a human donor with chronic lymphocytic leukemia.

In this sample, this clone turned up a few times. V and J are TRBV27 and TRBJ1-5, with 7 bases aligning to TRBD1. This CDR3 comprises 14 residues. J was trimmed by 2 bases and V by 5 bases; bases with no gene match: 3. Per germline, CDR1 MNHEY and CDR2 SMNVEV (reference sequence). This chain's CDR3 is CASSHRGGNQPQHF. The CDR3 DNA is TGTGCCAGCAGTCACAGGGGTGGCAATCAGCCCCAGCATTTT.

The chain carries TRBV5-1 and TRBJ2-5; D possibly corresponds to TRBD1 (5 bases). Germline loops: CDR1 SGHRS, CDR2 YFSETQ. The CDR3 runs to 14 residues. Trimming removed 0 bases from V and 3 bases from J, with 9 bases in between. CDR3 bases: TGCGCCAGCAGCTTGGGCCAGGGTGAAGAGACCCAGTACTTC. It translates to CASSLGQGEETQYF.

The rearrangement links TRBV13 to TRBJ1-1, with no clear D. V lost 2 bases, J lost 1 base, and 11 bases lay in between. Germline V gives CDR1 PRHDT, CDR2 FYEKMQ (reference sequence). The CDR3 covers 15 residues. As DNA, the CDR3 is TGTGCCAGCAGCTTAACGGGCGAGGCGAACACTGAAGCTTTCTTT. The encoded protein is CASSLTGEANTEAFF. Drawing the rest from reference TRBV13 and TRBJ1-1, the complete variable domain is AAGVIQSPRHLIKEKRETATLKCYPIPRHDTVYWYQQGPGQDPQFLISFYEKMQSDKGSIPDRFSAQQFSDYHSELNMSSLELGDSALYFCASSLTGEANTEAFFGQGTRLTVV.

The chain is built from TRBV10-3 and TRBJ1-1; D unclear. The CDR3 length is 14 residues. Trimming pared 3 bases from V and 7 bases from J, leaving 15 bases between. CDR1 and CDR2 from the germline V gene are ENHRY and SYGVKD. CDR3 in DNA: TGTGCCATCAGTGACTTTGGAGGGTACGATGAAGCTTTCTTT. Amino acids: CAISDFGGYDEAFF.

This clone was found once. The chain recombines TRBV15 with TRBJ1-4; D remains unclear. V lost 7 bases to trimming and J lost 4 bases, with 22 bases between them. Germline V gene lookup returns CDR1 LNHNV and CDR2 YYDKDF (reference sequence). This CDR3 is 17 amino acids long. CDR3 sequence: CATTSGKGSGSNEKLFF. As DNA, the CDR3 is TGTGCCACCACCTCTGGAAAGGGTTCCGGGAGTAATGAAAAACTGTTTTTT.

CDR3 sequence reads: CAWADTRVNYEQYF. The CDR3 DNA sequence: TGTGCCTGGGCCGACACGCGCGTTAACTACGAGCAGTACTTC. The chain employs TRBV30 and TRBJ2-7; D not certain. Germline values: CDR1 GTSNPN, CDR2 SVGIG (reference sequence). The CDR3 sequence is 14 residues long. The V end lost 5 bases, the J end lost 3 bases, and 17 bases lay between the germline ends.

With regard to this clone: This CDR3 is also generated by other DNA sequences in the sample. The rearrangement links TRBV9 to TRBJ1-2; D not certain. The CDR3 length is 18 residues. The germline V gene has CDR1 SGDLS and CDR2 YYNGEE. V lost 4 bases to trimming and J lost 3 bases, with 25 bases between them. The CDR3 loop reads CASSLEDSIYQAYYGYTF. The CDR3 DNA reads TGTGCCAGCAGCCTAGAGGACTCGATCTACCAGGCCTACTATGGCTACACCTTC. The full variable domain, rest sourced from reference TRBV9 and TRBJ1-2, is DSGVTQTPKHLITATGQRVTLRCSPRSGDLSVYWYQQSLDQGLQFLIQYYNGEERAKGNILERFSAQQFPDLHSELNLSSLELGDSALYFCASSLEDSIYQAYYGYTFGSGTRLTVV.

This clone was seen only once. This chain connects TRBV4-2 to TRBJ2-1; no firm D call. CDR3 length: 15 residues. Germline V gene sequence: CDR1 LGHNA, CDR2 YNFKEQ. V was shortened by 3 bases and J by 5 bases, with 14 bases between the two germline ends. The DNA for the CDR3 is TGTGCCAGCAGCCAGCTAGGATCGGCGAACAATGAGCAGTTCTTC. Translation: CASSQLGSANNEQFF.

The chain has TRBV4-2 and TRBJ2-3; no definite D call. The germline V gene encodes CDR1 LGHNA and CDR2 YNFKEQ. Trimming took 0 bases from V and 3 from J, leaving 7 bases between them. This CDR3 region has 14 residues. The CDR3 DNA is TGTGCCAGCAGCCAAGACCTGTTAACAGATACGCAGTATTTT. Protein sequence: CASSQDLLTDTQYF.

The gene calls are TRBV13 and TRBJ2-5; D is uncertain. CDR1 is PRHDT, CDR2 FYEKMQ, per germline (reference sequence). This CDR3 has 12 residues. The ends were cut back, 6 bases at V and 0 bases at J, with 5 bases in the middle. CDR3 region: CASRGYQETQYF. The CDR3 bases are TGTGCCAGCAGGGGGTACCAAGAGACCCAGTACTTC.

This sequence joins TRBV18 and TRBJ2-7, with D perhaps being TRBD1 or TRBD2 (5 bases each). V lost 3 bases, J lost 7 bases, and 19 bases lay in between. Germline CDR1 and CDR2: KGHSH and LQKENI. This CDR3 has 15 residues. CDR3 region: CASSPIGGTTGEQYF. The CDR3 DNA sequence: TGTGCCAGCTCACCGATTGGGGGTACCACGGGAGAGCAGTACTTC.

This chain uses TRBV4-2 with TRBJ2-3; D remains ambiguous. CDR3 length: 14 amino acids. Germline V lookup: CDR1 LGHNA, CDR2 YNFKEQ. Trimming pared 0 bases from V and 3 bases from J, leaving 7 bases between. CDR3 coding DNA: TGTGCCAGCAGCCAAGATATTCGAACAGATACGCAGTATTTT. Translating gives CASSQDIRTDTQYF.

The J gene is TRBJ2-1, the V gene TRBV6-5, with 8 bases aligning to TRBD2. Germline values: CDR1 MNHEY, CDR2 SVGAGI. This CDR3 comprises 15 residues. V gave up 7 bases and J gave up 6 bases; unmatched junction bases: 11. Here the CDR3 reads CASIARGGLFNEQFF. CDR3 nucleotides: TGTGCCAGCATCGCACGGGGGGGACTCTTCAATGAGCAGTTCTTC.

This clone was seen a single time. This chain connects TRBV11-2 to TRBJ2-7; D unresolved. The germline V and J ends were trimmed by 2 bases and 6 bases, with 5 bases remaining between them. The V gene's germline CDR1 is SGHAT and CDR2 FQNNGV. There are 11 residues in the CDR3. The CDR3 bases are TGTGCCAGCAGCTTAAATGGCGAGCAGTACTTC. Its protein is CASSLNGEQYF.

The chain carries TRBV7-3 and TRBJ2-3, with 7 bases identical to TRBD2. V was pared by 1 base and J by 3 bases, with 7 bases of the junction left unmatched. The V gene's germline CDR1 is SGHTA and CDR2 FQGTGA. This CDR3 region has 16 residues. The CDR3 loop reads CASSLSSAGVTDTQYF. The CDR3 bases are TGTGCCAGCAGCTTAAGTAGTGCGGGGGTGACAGATACGCAGTATTTT.

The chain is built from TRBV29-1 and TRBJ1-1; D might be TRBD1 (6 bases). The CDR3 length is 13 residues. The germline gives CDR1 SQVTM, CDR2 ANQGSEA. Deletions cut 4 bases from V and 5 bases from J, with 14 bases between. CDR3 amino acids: CSVGFLQGTEAFF. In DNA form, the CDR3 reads TGCAGCGTTGGGTTTCTCCAGGGGACTGAAGCTTTCTTT.

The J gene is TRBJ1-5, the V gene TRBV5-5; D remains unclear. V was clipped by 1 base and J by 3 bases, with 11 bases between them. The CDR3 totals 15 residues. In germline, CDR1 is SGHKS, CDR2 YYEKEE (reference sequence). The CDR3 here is CASSLKGLLNQPQHF. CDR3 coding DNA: TGTGCCAGCAGCTTGAAAGGCCTCCTCAATCAGCCCCAGCATTTT.

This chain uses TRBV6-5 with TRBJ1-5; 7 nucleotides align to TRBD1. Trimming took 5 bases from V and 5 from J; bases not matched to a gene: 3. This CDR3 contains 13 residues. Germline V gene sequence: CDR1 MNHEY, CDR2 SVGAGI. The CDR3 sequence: CASSRQGDQPQHF. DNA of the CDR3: TGTGCCAGCAGTAGACAGGGCGATCAGCCCCAGCATTTT.

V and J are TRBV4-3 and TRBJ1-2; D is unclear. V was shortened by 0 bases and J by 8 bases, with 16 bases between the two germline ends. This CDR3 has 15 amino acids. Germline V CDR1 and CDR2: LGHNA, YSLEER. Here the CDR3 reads CASSQDYELPNGYTF. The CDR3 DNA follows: TGCGCCAGCAGCCAAGATTACGAGCTACCCAACGGCTACACCTTC.

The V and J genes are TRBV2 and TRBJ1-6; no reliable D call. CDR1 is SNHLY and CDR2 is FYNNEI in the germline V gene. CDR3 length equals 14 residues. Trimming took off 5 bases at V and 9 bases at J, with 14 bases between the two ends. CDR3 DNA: TGTGCCAGCAGTACACAGTCTTATGTTTCACCCCTCCACTTT. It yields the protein CASSTQSYVSPLHF.

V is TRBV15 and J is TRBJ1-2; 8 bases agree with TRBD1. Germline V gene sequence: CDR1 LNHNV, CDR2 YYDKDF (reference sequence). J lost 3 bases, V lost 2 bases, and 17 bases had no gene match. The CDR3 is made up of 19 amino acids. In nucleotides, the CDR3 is TGTGCCACCAGCAGACCCCTCGGGACAGGTCCCCACGGGGACTATGGCTACACCTTC. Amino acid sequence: CATSRPLGTGPHGDYGYTF.

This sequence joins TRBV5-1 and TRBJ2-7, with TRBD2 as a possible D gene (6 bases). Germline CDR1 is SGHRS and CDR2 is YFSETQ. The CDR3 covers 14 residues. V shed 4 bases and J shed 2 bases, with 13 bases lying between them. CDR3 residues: CASSQEGGAYEQYF. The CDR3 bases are TGCGCCAGCAGCCAGGAGGGCGGGGCCTACGAGCAGTACTTC.

The chain's CDR3 is CASSQVLEDTQYF. The CDR3 DNA reads TGCGCCAGCAGCCAAGTCCTAGAGGATACGCAGTATTTT. The chain uses TRBV4-3 and TRBJ2-3; D not resolved. Germline CDR1 and CDR2: LGHNA and YSLEER. The CDR3 sequence is 13 residues long. V was cut by 1 base and J by 6 bases, with 8 bases left in between.

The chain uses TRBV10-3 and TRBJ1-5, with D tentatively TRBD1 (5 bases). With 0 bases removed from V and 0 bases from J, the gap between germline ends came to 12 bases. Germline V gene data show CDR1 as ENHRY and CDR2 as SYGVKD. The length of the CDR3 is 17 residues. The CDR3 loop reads CAISESLRGDSNQPQHF. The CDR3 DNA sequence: TGTGCCATCAGTGAGTCTCTTCGAGGGGATAGCAATCAGCCCCAGCATTTT.

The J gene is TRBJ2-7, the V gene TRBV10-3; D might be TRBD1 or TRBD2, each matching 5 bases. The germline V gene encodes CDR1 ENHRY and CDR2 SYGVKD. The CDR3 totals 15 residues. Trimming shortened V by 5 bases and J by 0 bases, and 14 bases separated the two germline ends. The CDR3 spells CAISLSEGTSYEQYF. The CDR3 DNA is TGTGCCATCAGTCTCTCGGAAGGGACCTCCTACGAGCAGTACTTC.

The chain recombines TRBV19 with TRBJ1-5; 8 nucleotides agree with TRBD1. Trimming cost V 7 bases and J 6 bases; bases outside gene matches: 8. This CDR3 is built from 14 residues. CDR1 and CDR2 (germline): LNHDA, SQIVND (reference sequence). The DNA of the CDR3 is TGTGCCAGTACTCCCGGACAGGGCAGTCAGCCCCAGCATTTT. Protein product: CASTPGQGSQPQHF.

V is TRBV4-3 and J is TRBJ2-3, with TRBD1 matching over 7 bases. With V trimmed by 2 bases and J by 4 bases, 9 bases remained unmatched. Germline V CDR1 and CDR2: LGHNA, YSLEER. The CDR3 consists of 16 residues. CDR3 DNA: TGCGCCAGCAGCCAAACCCCCGGGACAGTACCAGATACGCAGTATTTT. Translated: CASSQTPGTVPDTQYF.

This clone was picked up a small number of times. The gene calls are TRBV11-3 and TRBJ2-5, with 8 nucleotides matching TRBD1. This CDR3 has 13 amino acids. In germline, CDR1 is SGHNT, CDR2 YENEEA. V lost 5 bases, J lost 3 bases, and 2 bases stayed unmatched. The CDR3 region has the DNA TGTGCCAGCAGCAAGGGACAGGAAGAGACCCAGTACTTC. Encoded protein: CASSKGQEETQYF.

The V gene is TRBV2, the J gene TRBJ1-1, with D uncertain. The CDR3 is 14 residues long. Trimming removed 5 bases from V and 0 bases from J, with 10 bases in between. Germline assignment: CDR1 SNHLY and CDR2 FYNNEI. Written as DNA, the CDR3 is TGTGCCAGCAGTCAACAGTCAATGAACACTGAAGCTTTCTTT. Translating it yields CASSQQSMNTEAFF.